The clone carrying this T cell receptor (beta chain) was counted a few times. Its antigen is undetermined. This sample was included in a study of OX40 agonist ivuxolimab in advanced cancers. Overall study: Age averaged about 66 years (range roughly 23 to 85), and approximately 80% were male.

Profiled with immunoSEQ multiplex PCR; TCRdb holds only in-frame clones, not every one. The profile covers about 24,000 clones, with around 78% appearing a single time and 18% taken by the ten largest. Trimming removed 4 bases at V and 1 base at J, with 4 bases between. The CDR3 covers 12 residues. Germline V gene sequence: CDR1 GTSNPN, CDR2 SVGIG (reference sequence). Study observations and caveats: At doses 0.1 to 3.0 mg/kg, CD4+ and CD8+ clones expanded.

The rearrangement joins TRBV30 to TRBJ2-2, with D uncertain. This TCR was recovered from an adult with an advanced solid tumor such as melanoma, head and neck, liver or kidney cancer. Sequences were derived from CD4+ or CD8+ T cells sorted from blood, sampled in a trial of the OX40 agonist ivuxolimab. The CDR3 loop is CAWTGNTGELFF. In DNA form, the CDR3 reads TGTGCCTGGACAGGGAACACCGGGGAGCTGTTTTTT.